The 29 T cell receptor beta chains listed next were all sequenced from one sample in a study of radiotherapy plus CTLA-4 blockade in lung cancer. Using immunoSEQ multiplex PCR, the repertoire was profiled, and TCRdb retains in-frame clones only, with some absent. The sample yields around 80,000 clones, 70% to 85% seen once. The material was peripheral blood, obtained from a patient treated with radiotherapy plus ipilimumab. The source is a human donor with non-small cell lung cancer whose response to radiotherapy plus ipilimumab could not be evaluated.

The chain carries TRBV20-1 and TRBJ1-2, with D hard to call. The CDR3 contains 11 residues. V lost 4 bases and J 1 base, leaving 4 bases between the germline ends. The germline gives CDR1 DFQATT, CDR2 SNEGSKA (reference sequence). The CDR3 is CSAIVNYGYTF. Here the CDR3 DNA reads TGCAGTGCTATAGTTAACTATGGCTACACCTTC.

The J gene is TRBJ2-3, the V gene TRBV6-5; tentative D call: TRBD2 (5 bases). The CDR3 runs to 15 residues. The germline CDR1 and CDR2 sequences are MNHEY and SVGAGI. The V end lost 4 bases, the J end lost 1 base, and 12 bases lay between the germline ends. As DNA, the CDR3 is TGTGCCAGCAGTTCCACCGGGGTAGGCACAGATACGCAGTATTTT. Protein: CASSSTGVGTDTQYF.

This rearrangement joins TRBV28 to TRBJ1-2; TRBD1 might be the D (5 bases). Trimming took off 4 bases at V and 3 bases at J, with 15 bases between the two ends. From germline, CDR1 is MDHEN and CDR2 SYDVKM. This CDR3 has 15 amino acids. The CDR3, as DNA: TGTGCCAGCAGTTCGCTGGGGCAGGGATACTATGGCTACACCTTC. It translates to CASSSLGQGYYGYTF.

A single count supports this clone. V is TRBV18 and J is TRBJ1-1; tentative D call: TRBD1 (6 bases). The CDR3 consists of 15 residues. Per germline, CDR1 KGHSH and CDR2 LQKENI. V lost 3 bases and J 5 bases, leaving 16 bases between the germline ends. The CDR3 protein is CASSPYTGRGTEAFF. CDR3 bases: TGTGCCAGCTCACCTTATACAGGGAGAGGGACTGAAGCTTTCTTT.

The rearrangement joins TRBV5-1 to TRBJ2-1, with D maybe TRBD2 (7 bases). Trimming removed 7 bases at V and 6 bases at J, with 14 bases between. The CDR3 sequence is 13 residues long. Germline CDR1 and CDR2: SGHRS and YFSETQ. The DNA of the CDR3 is TGCGCCAGCGGGAGGGGGGCAAGCAATGAGCAGTTCTTC. Translating it yields CASGRGASNEQFF.

This clone has only a few counts. This sequence joins TRBV7-8 and TRBJ2-2, with a tentative D call TRBD1 (5 bases). The length of the CDR3 is 18 residues. The germline gives CDR1 SGHVS, CDR2 FQNEAQ. V was pared by 4 bases and J by 6 bases, with 24 bases between. DNA of the CDR3: TGTGCCAGCAGCTCCAGGGCTCCGACAGAGGAAGTGCCCGGGGAGCTGTTTTTT. It translates to CASSSRAPTEEVPGELFF.

This clone was seen only once. The V gene is TRBV6-6, the J gene TRBJ1-4, with D perhaps TRBD1 (6 bases). CDR1 MNHNY and CDR2 SVGAGI come from the germline V gene (reference sequence). V lost 2 bases, J lost 3 bases, and 10 bases lay in between. The CDR3 loop spans 15 amino acids. The CDR3 spells CASSYRTDSNEKLFF. The CDR3 DNA reads TGTGCCAGCAGTTACCGGACAGACTCTAATGAAAAACTGTTTTTT.

The gene calls are TRBV19 and TRBJ1-1; D unclear. The V end was cut by 3 bases, the J end by 7 bases, with 12 bases between. Looked up from germline, CDR1 is LNHDA and CDR2 is SQIVND (reference sequence). The CDR3 is made up of 13 amino acids. In DNA form, the CDR3 reads TGTGCCAGTAGTATCCCTCCGGGAGTTGAAGCTTTCTTT. It encodes CASSIPPGVEAFF. Full variable domain (outside the CDR3, taken from reference TRBV19 and TRBJ1-1): DGGITQSPKYLFRKEGQNVTLSCEQNLNHDAMYWYRQDPGQGLRLIYYSQIVNDFQKGDIAEGYSVSREKKESFPLTVTSAQKNPTAFYLCASSIPPGVEAFFGQGTRLTVV.

This clone appeared a single time. The chain uses TRBV5-1 and TRBJ2-2, with 8 bases fitting TRBD2. V lost 0 bases, J lost 6 bases, and 10 bases stayed unmatched. The CDR3 sequence is 17 residues long. Germline V CDR1 and CDR2: SGHRS, YFSETQ. DNA for the CDR3: TGCGCCAGCAGCTTGGCCGATGGGACTAGTCCTGCCGGGGAGCTGTTTTTT. It specifies CASSLADGTSPAGELFF.

The chain links TRBV5-4 to TRBJ1-2; D is unclear. Trimming took off 0 bases at V and 4 bases at J, with 16 bases between the two ends. The CDR3 covers 16 residues. CDR1 and CDR2 (germline): SGHNT, YYREEE (reference sequence). The chain's CDR3 is CASSLESEASPYGYTF. The CDR3 region has the DNA TGTGCCAGCAGCTTGGAAAGTGAAGCTTCTCCCTATGGCTACACCTTC.

In nucleotides, the CDR3 is TGTGCCAGCAGTTTGACTAGCGTGGCCTACAATGAGCAGTTCTTC. This translates into CASSLTSVAYNEQFF. The J gene is TRBJ2-1, the V gene TRBV7-6; 8 bases are a match to TRBD2. The trim removed 6 bases at V and 2 bases at J, leaving 6 bases unmatched. Germline lookup yields CDR1 SGHVS and CDR2 FNYEAQ. The CDR3 is 15 residues long.

The CDR3 sequence: CASSTGLAGGPQGETQYF. The CDR3 DNA follows: TGCGCCAGCAGCACGGGACTAGCGGGGGGGCCTCAGGGAGAGACCCAGTACTTC. J is TRBJ2-5 and V is TRBV5-1; 16 bases are shared with TRBD2. CDR1 is SGHRS and CDR2 is YFSETQ in the germline V gene. V trimming: 4 bases; J trimming: 4 bases; junction bases outside the gene matches: 10. This CDR3 has 18 residues.

The V gene is TRBV6-5, the J gene TRBJ2-7; 8 bases align to TRBD1. Germline lookup yields CDR1 MNHEY and CDR2 SVGAGI. With 5 bases clipped from V and 3 bases from J, the junction kept 6 bases outside the gene matches. The length of the CDR3 is 14 residues. CDR3 coding DNA: TGTGCCAGCAGTCCGGACAGGGATGACTACGAGCAGTACTTC. The encoded protein is CASSPDRDDYEQYF.

V gene TRBV25-1 combines with J gene TRBJ1-1; 10 bases are a match to TRBD1. The germline CDR1 and CDR2 sequences are MGHDK and SYGVNS. The ends lost 6 bases at V and 4 bases at J; junction bases unmatched: 5. The CDR3 consists of 14 residues. CDR3 bases: TGTGCCAGCAGGGGACAGGGGCTCGTCACTGAAGCTTTCTTT. Amino acid sequence: CASRGQGLVTEAFF.

The J gene is TRBJ2-7, the V gene TRBV2; D perhaps matches TRBD1 (6 bases). V lost 11 bases, J lost 3 bases, and 14 bases lay in between. The CDR3 totals 12 residues. Germline CDR1 reads SNHLY; CDR2 reads FYNNEI. The DNA for the CDR3 is TGTGCCTTTCGGACAGTACACTACGAGCAGTACTTC. Translated, it gives CAFRTVHYEQYF.

A word on this clone: Other DNA sequences of this sample code for an identical CDR3. This chain links TRBV11-2 with TRBJ2-7; TRBD2 aligns across 12 bases. The CDR3 extends over 14 amino acids. In germline, CDR1 is SGHAT, CDR2 FQNNGV. V lost 4 bases to trimming and J lost 3 bases; unmatched junction nucleotides: 1. The chain's CDR3 is CASSSTSGGYEQYF. CDR3 DNA: TGTGCCAGCAGCTCGACTAGCGGGGGCTACGAGCAGTACTTC.

The chain uses TRBV6-6 and TRBJ2-5; D is perhaps TRBD2 (7 bases). Germline assignment: CDR1 MNHNY and CDR2 SVGAGI (reference sequence). The V end lost 5 bases, the J end lost 2 bases, and 18 bases lay between the germline ends. The CDR3 sequence is 16 residues long. CDR3 sequence: CASSPPGEGGQETQYF. DNA for the CDR3: TGTGCCAGCAGTCCCCCCGGCGAGGGGGGGCAAGAGACCCAGTACTTC.

This clone appeared a few times. The V call is TRBV5-4, the J call TRBJ2-7, with D uncertain. Trimming took 0 bases from V and 7 from J, leaving 5 bases between them. This CDR3 is 11 amino acids long. Germline CDR1 and CDR2: SGHNT and YYREEE (reference sequence). Written as DNA, the CDR3 is TGTGCCAGCAGCTTGGCGAGTGAGCAGTACTTC. Amino acids: CASSLASEQYF.

The chain employs TRBV4-1 and TRBJ2-7; TRBD1 is a possible D gene (5 bases). This CDR3 is 15 amino acids long. V was shortened by 1 base and J by 3 bases, with 13 bases between the two germline ends. Germline V gene sequence: CDR1 MGHRA, CDR2 YSYEKL. Written as DNA, the CDR3 is TGCGCCAGCAGCCAAGGGCAGGGCAGCCACTACGAGCAGTACTTC. This translates into CASSQGQGSHYEQYF.

The V call is TRBV2, the J call TRBJ1-1; D gene ambiguous. The CDR3 spans 13 residues. Per germline, CDR1 SNHLY and CDR2 FYNNEI. V lost 5 bases, J lost 2 bases, and 9 bases lay in between. The CDR3 sequence: CASSLEGNTEAFF. The CDR3 region has the DNA TGTGCCAGCAGTCTCGAGGGAAACACTGAAGCTTTCTTT. The whole variable domain, remainder taken from reference TRBV2 and TRBJ1-1, is EPEVTQTPSHQVTQMGQEVILRCVPISNHLYFYWYRQILGQKVEFLVSFYNNEISEKSEIFDDQFSVERPDGSNFTLKIRSTKLEDSAMYFCASSLEGNTEAFFGQGTRLTVV.

This clone appeared once. CDR3 coding DNA: TGTGCCAGCAGCTCACAATGGGAGACCCAGTACTTC. It specifies CASSSQWETQYF. This chain connects TRBV7-8 to TRBJ2-5; D not certain. The V gene lost 4 bases and the J gene lost 5 bases, with 8 bases spanning the gap. This CDR3 has 12 amino acids. Germline V CDR1 and CDR2: SGHVS, FQNEAQ.

The J gene is TRBJ2-2, the V gene TRBV10-3, with D tentatively TRBD2 (5 bases). The CDR3 totals 12 residues. Germline assignment: CDR1 ENHRY and CDR2 SYGVKD. Trimming cost V 10 bases and J 5 bases, with 11 bases left between them. DNA for the CDR3: TGTGCCACCCAGAGGGTAACCGGGGAGCTGTTTTTT. It translates to CATQRVTGELFF.

In this sample, this clone turned up a few times. This chain links TRBV10-3 with TRBJ1-1, with D tentatively TRBD1 (6 bases). The CDR3 is 16 amino acids. CDR1 is ENHRY and CDR2 is SYGVKD in the germline V gene. Trimming cost V 6 bases and J 0 bases, with 17 bases left between them. In DNA, the CDR3 is TGTGCCATCAGCCGGGACACCGACGTGATGAACACTGAAGCTTTCTTT. Its protein product is CAISRDTDVMNTEAFF.

The rearrangement uses TRBV19 and TRBJ2-3; 7 positions agree with TRBD2. Germline assignment: CDR1 LNHDA and CDR2 SQIVND (reference sequence). The V and J ends lost 0 bases and 2 bases, in that order; junction bases with no gene match: 5. This CDR3 has 16 amino acids. CDR3 nucleotides: TGTGCCAGTAGTATAGATCCGAGCGGGGTCACAGATACGCAGTATTTT. Its translation: CASSIDPSGVTDTQYF.

The genes are TRBV7-2 and TRBJ1-1, with D perhaps matching TRBD1 (5 bases). Deletions cut 3 bases from V and 5 bases from J, with 13 bases between. CDR1 is SGHTA, CDR2 FQGNSA, per germline. The CDR3 totals 14 residues. CDR3 nucleotide sequence: TGTGCCAGCAGCTTTTCAGGGAAAGGAACTGAAGCTTTCTTT. It codes for CASSFSGKGTEAFF.

This clone was picked up one time. This rearrangement joins TRBV7-9 to TRBJ2-3; 9 bases are a match to TRBD2. The V gene's germline CDR1 is SEHNR and CDR2 FQNEAQ (reference sequence). The CDR3 length is 16 residues. With 5 bases clipped from V and 5 bases from J, the junction kept 11 bases outside the gene matches. The CDR3 protein is CASSPSTSGTQDTQYF. The CDR3 nucleotides are TGTGCCAGCAGCCCGTCGACTAGCGGAACCCAAGATACGCAGTATTTT.

The chain carries TRBV30 and TRBJ2-7, with 8 bases aligning to TRBD2. This CDR3 contains 13 residues. CDR1 and CDR2 (germline): GTSNPN, SVGIG (reference sequence). V shed 2 bases, J shed 7 bases, and the junction held 7 bases outside the gene matches. This CDR3 reads CAWSFGGAVEQYF. In DNA form, the CDR3 reads TGTGCCTGGAGTTTCGGGGGGGCAGTGGAGCAGTACTTC.

The chain links TRBV7-3 to TRBJ2-7; TRBD1 matches at 10 bases. Germline V gene sequence: CDR1 SGHTA, CDR2 FQGTGA. Trimming removed 5 bases from V and 2 bases from J; junction bases left unmatched: 9. CDR3 length equals 16 residues. The CDR3 nucleotides read TGTGCCAGCAGCAGAGGGGACAGGGGCCTCCCCTACGAGCAGTACTTC. Translated: CASSRGDRGLPYEQYF. Full variable domain (outside the CDR3, taken from reference TRBV7-3 and TRBJ2-7): GAGVSQTPSNKVTEKGKYVELRCDPISGHTALYWYRQSLGQGPEFLIYFQGTGAADDSGLPNDRFFAVRPEGSVSTLKIQRTERGDSAVYLCASSRGDRGLPYEQYFGPGTRLTVT.

The chain couples TRBV4-3 to TRBJ1-2, with TRBD1 identical over 10 bases. The V and J ends lost 5 bases and 8 bases, in that order; junction bases with no gene match: 8. This CDR3 region has 14 residues. Germline V gene lookup returns CDR1 LGHNA and CDR2 YSLEER. The CDR3 sequence is CASSSQTGGYGYTF. CDR3 DNA: TGCGCCAGCAGCTCCCAGACAGGGGGCTACGGCTACACCTTC.